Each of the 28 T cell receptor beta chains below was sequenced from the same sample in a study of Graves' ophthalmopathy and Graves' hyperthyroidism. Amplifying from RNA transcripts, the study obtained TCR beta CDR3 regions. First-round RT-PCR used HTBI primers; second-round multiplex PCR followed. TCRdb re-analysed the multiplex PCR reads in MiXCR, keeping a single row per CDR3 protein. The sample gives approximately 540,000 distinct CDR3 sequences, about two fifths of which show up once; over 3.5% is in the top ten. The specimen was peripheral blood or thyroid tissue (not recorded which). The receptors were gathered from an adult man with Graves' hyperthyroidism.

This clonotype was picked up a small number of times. The CDR3 DNA reads as TGTGCCAGCAGCCGCTCGGGACAGAACTATGGCTACACCTTC. Amino acid sequence: CASSRSGQNYGYTF. V gene TRBV12-3 or TRBV12-4 combines with J gene TRBJ1-2; 7 nucleotides agree with TRBD1. V lost 6 bases and J lost 2; bases outside the gene matches: 6. CDR3 length: 14 residues.

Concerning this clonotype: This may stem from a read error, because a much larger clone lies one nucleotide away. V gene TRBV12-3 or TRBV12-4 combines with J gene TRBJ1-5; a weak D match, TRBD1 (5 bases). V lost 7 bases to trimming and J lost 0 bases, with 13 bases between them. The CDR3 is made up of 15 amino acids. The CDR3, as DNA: TGTGCCAGCACCCTGGGCGGGGGTAGCAATCAGCCCCAGCATTTT. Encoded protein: CASTLGGGSNQPQHF.

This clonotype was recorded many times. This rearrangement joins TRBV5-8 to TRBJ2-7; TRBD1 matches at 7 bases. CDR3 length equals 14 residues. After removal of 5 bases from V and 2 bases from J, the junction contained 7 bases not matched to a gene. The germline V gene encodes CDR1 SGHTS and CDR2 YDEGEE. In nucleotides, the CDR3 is TGTGCCAGCAGAGTCAGGGGGACGACCTACGAGCAGTACTTC. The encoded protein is CASRVRGTTYEQYF.

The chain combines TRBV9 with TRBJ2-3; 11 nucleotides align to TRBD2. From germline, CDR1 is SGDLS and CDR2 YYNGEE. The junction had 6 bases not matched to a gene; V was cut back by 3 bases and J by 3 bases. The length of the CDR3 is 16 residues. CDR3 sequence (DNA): TGTGCCAGCAGCGACACTAGCGGGAGAGGGACAGATACGCAGTATTTT. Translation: CASSDTSGRGTDTQYF.

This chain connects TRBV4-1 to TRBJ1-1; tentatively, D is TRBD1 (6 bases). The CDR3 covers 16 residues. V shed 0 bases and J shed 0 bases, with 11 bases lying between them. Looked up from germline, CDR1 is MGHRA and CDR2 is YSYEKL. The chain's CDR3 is CASSQDTGRVNTEAFF. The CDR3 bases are TGCGCCAGCAGCCAAGACACAGGGAGAGTGAACACTGAAGCTTTCTTT.

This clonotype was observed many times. The CDR3 region is CASSGSRELNEQYF. The CDR3 bases are TGTGCCAGCAGTGGATCCAGGGAACTCAACGAGCAGTACTTC. V is TRBV2 and J is TRBJ2-7; possibly TRBD1 for D (5 bases). Germline assignment: CDR1 SNHLY and CDR2 FYNNEI. CDR3 length: 14 amino acids. Trimming took off 4 bases at V and 5 bases at J, with 15 bases between the two ends.

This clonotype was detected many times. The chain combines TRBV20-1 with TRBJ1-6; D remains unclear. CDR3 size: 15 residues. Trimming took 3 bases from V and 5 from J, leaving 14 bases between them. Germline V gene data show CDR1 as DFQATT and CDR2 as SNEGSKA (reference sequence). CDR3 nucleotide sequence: TGCAGTGCTAGGCTCGGCCGTGGGGATAATTCACCCCTCCACTTT. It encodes CSARLGRGDNSPLHF.

The CDR3 nucleotides read TGCAGCGTTGAGGGGAGGGCCGGAGATGGCTACACCTTC. Residues: CSVEGRAGDGYTF. J is TRBJ1-2 and V is TRBV29-1; D gene uncertain. The V gene lost 3 bases and the J gene lost 6 bases, with 14 bases spanning the gap. The CDR3 extends over 13 amino acids. CDR1 and CDR2 (germline): SQVTM, ANQGSEA.

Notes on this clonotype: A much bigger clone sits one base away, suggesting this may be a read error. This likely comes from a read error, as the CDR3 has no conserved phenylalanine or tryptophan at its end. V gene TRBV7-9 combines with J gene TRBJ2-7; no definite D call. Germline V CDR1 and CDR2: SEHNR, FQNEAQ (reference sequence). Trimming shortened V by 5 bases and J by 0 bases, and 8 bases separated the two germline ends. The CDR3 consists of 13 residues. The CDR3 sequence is CASSPSLSYEQYS. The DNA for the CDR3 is TGTGCCAGCAGCCCAAGTCTCTCCTACGAGCAGTACTCC.

The CDR3 loop is CASRSATEALGGGYTF. DNA for the CDR3: TGTGCCAGCAGGTCCGCTACTGAAGCTTTGGGAGGTGGCTACACCTTC. The rearrangement links TRBV2 to TRBJ1-2; D remains unclear. The CDR3 is 16 amino acids. Germline-derived CDR1 and CDR2 are SNHLY and FYNNEI. Trimming took 6 bases from V and 7 from J, leaving 24 bases between them. Full variable domain (outside the CDR3, taken from reference TRBV2 and TRBJ1-2): EPEVTQTPSHQVTQMGQEVILRCVPISNHLYFYWYRQILGQKVEFLVSFYNNEISEKSEIFDDQFSVERPDGSNFTLKIRSTKLEDSAMYFCASRSATEALGGGYTFGSGTRLTVV.

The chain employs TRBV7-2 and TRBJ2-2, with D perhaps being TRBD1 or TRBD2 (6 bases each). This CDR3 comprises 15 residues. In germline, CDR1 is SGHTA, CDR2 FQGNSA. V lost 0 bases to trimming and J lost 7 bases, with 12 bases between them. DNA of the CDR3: TGTGCCAGCAGCTTAGCGGGGGGCGTGGGCGGGGAGCTGTTTTTT. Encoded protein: CASSLAGGVGGELFF.

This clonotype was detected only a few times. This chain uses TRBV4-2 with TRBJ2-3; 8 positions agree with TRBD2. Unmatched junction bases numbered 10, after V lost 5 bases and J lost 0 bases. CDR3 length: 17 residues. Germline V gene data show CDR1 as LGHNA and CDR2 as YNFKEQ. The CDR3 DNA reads TGTGCCAGCAGCTCTCTCGGATCGGGGGGGAGCACAGATACGCAGTATTTT. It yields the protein CASSSLGSGGSTDTQYF.

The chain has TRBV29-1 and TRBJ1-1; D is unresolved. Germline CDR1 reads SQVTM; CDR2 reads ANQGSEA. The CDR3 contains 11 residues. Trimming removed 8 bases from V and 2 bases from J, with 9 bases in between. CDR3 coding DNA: TGCAGCCAAGATCTCAACACTGAAGCTTTCTTT. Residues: CSQDLNTEAFF.

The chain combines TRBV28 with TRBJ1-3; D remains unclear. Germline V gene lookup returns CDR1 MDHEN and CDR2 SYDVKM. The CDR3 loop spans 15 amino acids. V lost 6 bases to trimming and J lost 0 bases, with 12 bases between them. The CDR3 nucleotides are TGTGCCAGCAGATCTACCGGGAGCTCTGGAAACACCATATATTTT. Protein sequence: CASRSTGSSGNTIYF.

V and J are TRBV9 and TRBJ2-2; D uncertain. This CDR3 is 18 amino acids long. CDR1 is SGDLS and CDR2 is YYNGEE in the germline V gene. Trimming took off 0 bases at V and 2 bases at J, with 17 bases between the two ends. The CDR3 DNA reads TGTGCCAGCAGCGTAGAAACCCACAACCCCGGTAACACCGGGGAGCTGTTTTTT. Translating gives CASSVETHNPGNTGELFF.

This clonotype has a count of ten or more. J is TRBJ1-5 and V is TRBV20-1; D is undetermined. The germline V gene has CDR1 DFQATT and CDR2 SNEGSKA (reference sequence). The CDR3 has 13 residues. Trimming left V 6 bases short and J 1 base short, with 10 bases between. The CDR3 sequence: CSASTGSNQPQHF. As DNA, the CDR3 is TGCAGTGCCTCGACGGGGAGCAATCAGCCCCAGCATTTT.

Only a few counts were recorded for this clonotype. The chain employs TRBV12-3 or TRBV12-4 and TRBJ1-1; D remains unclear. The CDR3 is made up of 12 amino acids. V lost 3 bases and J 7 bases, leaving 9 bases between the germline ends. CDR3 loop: CASSFVGLEAFF. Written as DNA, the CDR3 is TGTGCCAGCAGTTTTGTCGGGCTTGAAGCTTTCTTT.

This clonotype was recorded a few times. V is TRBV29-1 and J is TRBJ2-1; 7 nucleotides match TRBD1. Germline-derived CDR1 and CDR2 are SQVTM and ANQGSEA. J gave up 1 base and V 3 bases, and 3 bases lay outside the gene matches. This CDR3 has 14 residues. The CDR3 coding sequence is TGCAGCGTTGATGGCAGGGGGTCCTACAATGAGCAGTTCTTC. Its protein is CSVDGRGSYNEQFF.

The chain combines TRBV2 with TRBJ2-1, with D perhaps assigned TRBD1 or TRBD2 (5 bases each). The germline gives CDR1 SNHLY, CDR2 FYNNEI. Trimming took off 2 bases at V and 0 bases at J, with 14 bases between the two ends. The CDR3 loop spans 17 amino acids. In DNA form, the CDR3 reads TGTGCCAGCAGTGAAAGGGGAAAGGGGAGCTCCTACAATGAGCAGTTCTTC. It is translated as CASSERGKGSSYNEQFF.

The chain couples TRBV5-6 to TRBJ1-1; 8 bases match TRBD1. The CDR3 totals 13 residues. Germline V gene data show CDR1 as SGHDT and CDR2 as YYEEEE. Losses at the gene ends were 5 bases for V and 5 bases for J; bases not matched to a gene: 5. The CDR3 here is CASRPRGPTEAFF. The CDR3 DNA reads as TGTGCCAGCAGACCCAGGGGGCCGACTGAAGCTTTCTTT.

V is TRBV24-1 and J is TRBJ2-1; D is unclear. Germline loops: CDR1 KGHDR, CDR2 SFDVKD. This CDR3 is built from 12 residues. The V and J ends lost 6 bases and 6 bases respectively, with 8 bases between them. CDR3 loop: CATSPLGNEQFF. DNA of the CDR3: TGTGCCACCAGTCCCCTGGGCAATGAGCAGTTCTTC.

DNA for the CDR3: TGTGCCAGCAGCGTTGTAGTGGACAGACCGGGGACCCAGTACTTC. It yields the protein CASSVVVDRPGTQYF. This chain links TRBV9 with TRBJ2-5, with D perhaps matching TRBD1 (6 bases). Germline V gene data show CDR1 as SGDLS and CDR2 as YYNGEE. The CDR3 extends over 15 amino acids. The germline V and J ends were trimmed by 2 bases and 7 bases, with 18 bases remaining between them.

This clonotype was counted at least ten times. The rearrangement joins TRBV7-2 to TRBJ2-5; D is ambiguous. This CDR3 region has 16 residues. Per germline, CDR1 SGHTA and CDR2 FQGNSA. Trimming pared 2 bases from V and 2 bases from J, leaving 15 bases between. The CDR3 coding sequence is TGTGCCAGCAGCTTATTAGGTGGGATGAGTCAAGAGACCCAGTACTTC. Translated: CASSLLGGMSQETQYF.

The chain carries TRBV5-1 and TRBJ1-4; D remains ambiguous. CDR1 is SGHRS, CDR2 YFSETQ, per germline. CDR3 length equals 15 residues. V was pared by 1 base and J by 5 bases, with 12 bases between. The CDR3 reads CASSLTPLGNEKLFF. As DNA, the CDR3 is TGCGCCAGCAGCTTGACTCCCCTGGGGAATGAAAAACTGTTTTTT.

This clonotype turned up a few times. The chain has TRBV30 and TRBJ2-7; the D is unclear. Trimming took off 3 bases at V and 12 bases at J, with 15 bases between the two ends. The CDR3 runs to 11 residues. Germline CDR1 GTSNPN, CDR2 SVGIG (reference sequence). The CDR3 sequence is CAWRKDTALYF. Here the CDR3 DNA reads TGTGCCTGGAGGAAAGACACGGCCCTGTACTTC.

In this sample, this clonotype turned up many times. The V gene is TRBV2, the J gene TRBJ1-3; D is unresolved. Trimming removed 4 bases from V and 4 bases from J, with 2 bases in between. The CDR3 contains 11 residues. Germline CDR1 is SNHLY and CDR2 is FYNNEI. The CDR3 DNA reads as TGTGCCAGCAGTGGCGGAAACACCATATATTTT. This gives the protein CASSGGNTIYF.

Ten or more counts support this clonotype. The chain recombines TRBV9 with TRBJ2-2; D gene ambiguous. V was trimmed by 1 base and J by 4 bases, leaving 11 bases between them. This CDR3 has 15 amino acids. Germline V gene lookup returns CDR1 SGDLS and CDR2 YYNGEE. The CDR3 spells CASSVSGSRTGELFF. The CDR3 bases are TGTGCCAGCAGCGTATCTGGATCTCGCACCGGGGAGCTGTTTTTT.

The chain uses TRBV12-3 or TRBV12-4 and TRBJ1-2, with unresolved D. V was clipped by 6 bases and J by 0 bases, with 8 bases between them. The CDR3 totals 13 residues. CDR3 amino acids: CASSPETNYGYTF. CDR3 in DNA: TGTGCCAGCAGCCCAGAGACTAACTATGGCTACACCTTC.